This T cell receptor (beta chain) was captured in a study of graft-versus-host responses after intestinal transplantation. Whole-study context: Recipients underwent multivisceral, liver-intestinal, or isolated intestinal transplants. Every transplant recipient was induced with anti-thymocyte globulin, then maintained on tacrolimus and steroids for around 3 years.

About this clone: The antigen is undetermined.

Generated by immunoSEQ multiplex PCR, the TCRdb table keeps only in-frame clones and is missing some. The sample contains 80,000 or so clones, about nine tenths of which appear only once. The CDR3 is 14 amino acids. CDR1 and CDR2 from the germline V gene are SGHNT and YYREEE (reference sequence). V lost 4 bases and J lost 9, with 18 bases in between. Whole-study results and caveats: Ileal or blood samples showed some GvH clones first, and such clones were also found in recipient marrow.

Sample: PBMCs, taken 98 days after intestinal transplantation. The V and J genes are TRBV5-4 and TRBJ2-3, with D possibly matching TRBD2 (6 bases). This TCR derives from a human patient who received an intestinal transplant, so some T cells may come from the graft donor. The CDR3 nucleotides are TGTGCCAGCAGCCAGGCGGGACCACAGGTAACGCAGTATTTT. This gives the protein CASSQAGPQVTQYF. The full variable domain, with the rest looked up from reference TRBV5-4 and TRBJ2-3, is ETGVTQSPTHLIKTRGQQVTLRCSSQSGHNTVSWYQQALGQGPQFIFQYYREEENGRGNFPPRFSGLQFPNYSSELNVNALELDDSALYLCASSQAGPQVTQYFGPGTRLTVL.